These 6 T cell receptor beta chains share one sample of origin, sequenced in a study of cytomegalovirus exposure and HLA in healthy donors. PCR involved 60 Vbeta and 13 Jbeta primers. This table comes from immunoSEQ multiplex PCR, and its TCRdb copy is limited to in-frame clones, with some not included. The sample totals approximately 75,000 clones. The sample comprised PBMCs. These receptors all stem from a boy aged 5-17 years in good health and CMV-seronegative.

The chain joins TRBV19 to TRBJ1-5; TRBD1 might be the D (6 bases). The CDR3 spans 17 residues. CDR1 and CDR2 (germline): LNHDA, SQIVND (reference sequence). The V and J ends lost 5 bases and 2 bases respectively, with 19 bases between them. CDR3 in amino acids: CASSRTGKGEGNQPQHF. CDR3 DNA sequence: TGTGCCAGTAGTCGAACAGGGAAGGGGGAAGGCAATCAGCCCCAGCATTTT.

J is TRBJ1-1 and V is TRBV5-6; 8 bases agree with TRBD1. Germline loops: CDR1 SGHDT, CDR2 YYEEEE. The ends lost 4 bases at V and 4 bases at J; junction bases unmatched: 12. This CDR3 region has 16 residues. CDR3: CASSLRTGLAPTEAFF. CDR3 coding DNA: TGTGCCAGCAGCCTACGGACAGGGCTTGCCCCCACTGAAGCTTTCTTT.

The chain uses TRBV5-1 and TRBJ1-2, with 12 bases identical to TRBD1. Germline V gene sequence: CDR1 SGHRS, CDR2 YFSETQ. Trimming removed 2 bases from V and 6 bases from J; junction bases left unmatched: 5. The CDR3 extends over 15 amino acids. The CDR3 protein is CASSLPGQGADGYTF. The DNA for the CDR3 is TGCGCCAGCAGCTTACCGGGACAGGGGGCTGATGGCTACACCTTC.

This chain joins TRBV19 and TRBJ2-7, with 10 bases fitting TRBD2. V dropped 3 bases and J dropped 5; count of bases not matched to a gene: 7. CDR3 length: 15 residues. Germline-derived CDR1 and CDR2 are LNHDA and SQIVND (reference sequence). CDR3 bases: TGTGCCAGTAGTATTAGGGCTAGCGGGAGCAACGAGCAGTACTTC. This encodes CASSIRASGSNEQYF.

The chain employs TRBV13 and TRBJ2-2; possible D gene TRBD1, 7 bases. With 7 bases removed from V and 5 bases from J, the gap between germline ends came to 17 bases. This CDR3 contains 15 residues. Germline V lookup: CDR1 PRHDT, CDR2 FYEKMQ (reference sequence). The CDR3 sequence is CASKLFRGDTGELFF. DNA of the CDR3: TGTGCCAGCAAGTTATTCAGGGGGGATACCGGGGAGCTGTTTTTT.

The rearrangement joins TRBV9 to TRBJ2-7; 7 positions match TRBD2. J lost 0 bases, V lost 3 bases, and 6 bases had no gene match. The CDR3 totals 15 residues. CDR1 and CDR2 (germline): SGDLS, YYNGEE. The CDR3 sequence: CASSASGAYSYEQYF. CDR3 DNA sequence: TGTGCCAGCAGCGCCAGCGGGGCTTACTCCTACGAGCAGTACTTC.